This T cell receptor beta chain is from a study of blood T cell repertoires in COVID-19. As for the study in general: Samples of COVID-19 (acute and convalescent) were obtained from the United States, Italy and Spain. Sources were T cells, B-cell-depleted T cells, or PBMCs; the material itself was cDNA or gDNA.

V shed 4 bases, J shed 2 bases, and the junction held 7 bases outside the gene matches. This CDR3 comprises 15 residues. Germline values: CDR1 LGHDT, CDR2 YNNKEL (reference sequence). In the source study's methods: The assay estimated nucleated cells by amplifying reference gene primers. The repertoire was sequenced with immunoSEQ multiplex PCR; TCRdb's copy has only in-frame clones and lacks some. V, J and clone size are those of that table, while D and trimming were read from the DNA. The table lists some 42,000 clones, around 84% of them singletons. This clone is judged medium-sized. The sequence derives from a woman between 65 and 79 years old in a cohort sampled during active COVID-19. Sequenced sample: peripheral blood. The rearrangement links TRBV3-1 (or the pseudogene TRBV3-2) to TRBJ2-7; the match to TRBD2 covers 8 bases. Here the CDR3 DNA reads TGTGCCAGCAGCCTCGATAGTAGCGGGACCTACGAGCAGTACTTC. Its protein product is CASSLDSSGTYEQYF.